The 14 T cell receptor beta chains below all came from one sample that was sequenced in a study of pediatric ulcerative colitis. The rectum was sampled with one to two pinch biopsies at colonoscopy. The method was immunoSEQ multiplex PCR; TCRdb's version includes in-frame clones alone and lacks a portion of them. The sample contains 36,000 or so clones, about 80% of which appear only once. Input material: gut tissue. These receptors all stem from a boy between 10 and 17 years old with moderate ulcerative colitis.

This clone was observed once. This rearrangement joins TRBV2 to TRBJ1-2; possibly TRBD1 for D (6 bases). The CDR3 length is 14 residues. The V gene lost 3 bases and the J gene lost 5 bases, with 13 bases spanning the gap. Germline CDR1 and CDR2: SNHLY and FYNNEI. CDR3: CASSDRGAHYGYTF. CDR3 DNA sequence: TGTGCCAGCAGTGATCGGGGGGCGCATTATGGCTACACCTTC.

CDR3 residues: CASSYDLNYGYTF. In DNA form, the CDR3 reads TGTGCCAGCAGTTATGACCTAAACTATGGCTACACCTTC. V gene TRBV7-2 combines with J gene TRBJ1-2; D remains unclear. Per the germline V gene, CDR1 is SGHTA and CDR2 is FQGNSA. The CDR3 runs to 13 residues. The ends were cut back, 6 bases at V and 2 bases at J, with 10 bases in the middle.

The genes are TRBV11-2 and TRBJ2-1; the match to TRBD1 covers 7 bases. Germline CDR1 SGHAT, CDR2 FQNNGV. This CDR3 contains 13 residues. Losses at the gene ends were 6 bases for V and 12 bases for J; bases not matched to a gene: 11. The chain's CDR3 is CASSSHPRDRQFF. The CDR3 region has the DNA TGTGCCAGCAGTTCCCATCCCCGGGACAGGCAGTTCTTC.

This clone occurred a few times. The CDR3 is CASKGQLNTEAFF. Here the CDR3 DNA reads TGTGCCAGTAAGGGACAGTTGAACACTGAAGCTTTCTTT. The rearrangement uses TRBV19 and TRBJ1-1, with TRBD1 identical over 7 bases. The CDR3 length is 13 residues. The V gene end was trimmed by 7 bases and the J gene end by 0 bases; junction bases not matched to a gene: 2. Germline CDR1 is LNHDA and CDR2 is SQIVND (reference sequence).

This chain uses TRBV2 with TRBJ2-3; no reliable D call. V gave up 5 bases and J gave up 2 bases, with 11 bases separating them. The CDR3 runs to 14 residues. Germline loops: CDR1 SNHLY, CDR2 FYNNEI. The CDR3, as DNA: TGTGCCAGCAGTAACGGACGTTACACAGATACGCAGTATTTT. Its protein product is CASSNGRYTDTQYF.

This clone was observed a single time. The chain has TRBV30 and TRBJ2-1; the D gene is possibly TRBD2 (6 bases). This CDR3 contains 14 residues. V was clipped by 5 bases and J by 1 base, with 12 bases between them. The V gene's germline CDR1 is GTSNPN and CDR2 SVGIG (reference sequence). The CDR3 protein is CAWEREPSYNEQFF. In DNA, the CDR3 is TGTGCCTGGGAACGGGAGCCTTCCTACAATGAGCAGTTCTTC.

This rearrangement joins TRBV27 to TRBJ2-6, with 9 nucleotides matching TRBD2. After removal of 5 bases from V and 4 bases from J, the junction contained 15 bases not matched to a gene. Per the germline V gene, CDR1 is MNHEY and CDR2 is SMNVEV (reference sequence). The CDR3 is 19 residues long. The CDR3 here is CASSLHLAGKSRGANVLTF. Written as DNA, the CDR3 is TGTGCCAGCAGTCTCCACCTAGCGGGGAAAAGTAGAGGGGCCAACGTCCTGACTTTC.

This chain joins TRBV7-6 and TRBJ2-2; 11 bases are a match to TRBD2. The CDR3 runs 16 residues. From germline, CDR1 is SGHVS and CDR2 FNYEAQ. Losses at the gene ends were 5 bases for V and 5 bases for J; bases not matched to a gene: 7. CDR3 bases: TGTGCCAGCAGCAAAACTAGCGGGGGAGGGACCGGGGAGCTGTTTTTT. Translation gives CASSKTSGGGTGELFF. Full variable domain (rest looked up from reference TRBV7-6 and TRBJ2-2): GAGVSQSPRYKVTKRGQDVALRCDPISGHVSLYWYRQALGQGPEFLTYFNYEAQQDKSGLPNDRFSAERPEGSISTLTIQRTEQRDSAMYRCASSKTSGGGTGELFFGEGSRLTVL.

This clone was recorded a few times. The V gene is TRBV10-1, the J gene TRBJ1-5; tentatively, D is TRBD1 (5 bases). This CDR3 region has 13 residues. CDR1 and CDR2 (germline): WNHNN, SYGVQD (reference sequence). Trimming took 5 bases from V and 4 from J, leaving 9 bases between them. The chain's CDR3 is CASSPGPNQPQHF. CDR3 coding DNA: TGCGCCAGCAGTCCGGGGCCAAATCAGCCCCAGCATTTT.

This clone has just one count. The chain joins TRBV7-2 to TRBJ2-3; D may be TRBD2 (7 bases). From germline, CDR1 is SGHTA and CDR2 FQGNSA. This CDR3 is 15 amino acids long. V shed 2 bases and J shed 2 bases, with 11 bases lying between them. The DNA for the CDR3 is TGTGCCAGCAGCTTACCGGCGGGGGCCACAGATACGCAGTATTTT. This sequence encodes CASSLPAGATDTQYF.

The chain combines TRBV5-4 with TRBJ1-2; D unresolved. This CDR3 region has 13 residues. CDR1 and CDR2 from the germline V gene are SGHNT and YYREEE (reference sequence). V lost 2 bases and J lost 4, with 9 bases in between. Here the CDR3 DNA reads TGTGCCAGCAGCTTTGGACGGAGCTATGGCTACACCTTC. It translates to CASSFGRSYGYTF.

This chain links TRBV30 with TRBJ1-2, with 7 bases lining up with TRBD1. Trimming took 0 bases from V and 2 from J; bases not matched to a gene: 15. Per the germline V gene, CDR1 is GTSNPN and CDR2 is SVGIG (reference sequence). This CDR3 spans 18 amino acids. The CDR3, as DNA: TGTGCCTGGAGTGTCTTGTCAGCGGGACAGCGGTTAAACTATGGCTACACCTTC. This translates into CAWSVLSAGQRLNYGYTF. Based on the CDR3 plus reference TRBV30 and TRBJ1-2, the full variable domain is SQTIHQWPATLVQPVGSPLSLECTVEGTSNPNLYWYRQAAGRGLQLLFYSVGIGQISSEVPQNLSASRPQDRQFILSSKKLLLSDSGFYLCAWSVLSAGQRLNYGYTFGSGTRLTVV.

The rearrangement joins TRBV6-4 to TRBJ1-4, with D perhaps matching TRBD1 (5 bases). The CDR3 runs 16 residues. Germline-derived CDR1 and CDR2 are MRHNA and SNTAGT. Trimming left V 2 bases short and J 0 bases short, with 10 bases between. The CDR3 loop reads CASSDGGIATNEKLFF. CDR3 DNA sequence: TGTGCCAGCAGTGACGGGGGAATTGCAACTAATGAAAAACTGTTTTTT.

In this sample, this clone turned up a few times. The CDR3 DNA reads TGTGCCAGCAGTAGCGGGGACAACACCGGGGAGCTGTTTTTT. It yields the protein CASSSGDNTGELFF. V usage is TRBV2 and J usage is TRBJ2-2; 7 bases line up with TRBD2. With 5 bases clipped from V and 2 bases from J, the junction kept 2 bases outside the gene matches. The CDR3 sequence is 14 residues long. Germline V gene data show CDR1 as SNHLY and CDR2 as FYNNEI.